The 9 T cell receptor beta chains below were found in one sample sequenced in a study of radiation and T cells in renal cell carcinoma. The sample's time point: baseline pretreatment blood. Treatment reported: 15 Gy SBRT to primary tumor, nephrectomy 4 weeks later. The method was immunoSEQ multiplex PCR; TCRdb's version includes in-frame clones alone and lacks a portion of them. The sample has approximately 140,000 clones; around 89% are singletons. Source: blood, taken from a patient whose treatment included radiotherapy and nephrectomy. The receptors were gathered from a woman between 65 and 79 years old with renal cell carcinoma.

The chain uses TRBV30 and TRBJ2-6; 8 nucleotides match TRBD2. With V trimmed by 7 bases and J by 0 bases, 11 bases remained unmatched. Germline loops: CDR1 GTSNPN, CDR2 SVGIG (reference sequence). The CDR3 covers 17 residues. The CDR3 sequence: CASQGLRGVSGANVLTF. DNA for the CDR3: TGTGCCTCTCAAGGCCTGCGGGGGGTCTCTGGGGCCAACGTCCTGACTTTC.

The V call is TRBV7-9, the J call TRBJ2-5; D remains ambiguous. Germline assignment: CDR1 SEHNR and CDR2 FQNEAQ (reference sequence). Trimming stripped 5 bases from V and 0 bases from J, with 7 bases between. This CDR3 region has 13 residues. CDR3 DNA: TGTGCCAGCAGCCGATGGCACCAAGAGACCCAGTACTTC. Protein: CASSRWHQETQYF. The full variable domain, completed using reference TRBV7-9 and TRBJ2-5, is DTGVSQNPRHKITKRGQNVTFRCDPISEHNRLYWYRQTLGQGPEFLTYFQNEAQLEKSRLLSDRFSAERPKGSFSTLEIQRTEQGDSAMYLCASSRWHQETQYFGPGTRLLVL.

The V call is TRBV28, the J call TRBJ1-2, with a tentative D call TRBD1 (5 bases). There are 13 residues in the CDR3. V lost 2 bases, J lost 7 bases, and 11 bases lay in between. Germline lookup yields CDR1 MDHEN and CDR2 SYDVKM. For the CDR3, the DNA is TGTGCCAGCAGTTTAGTAAGGGGCGGTGGCTACACCTTC. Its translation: CASSLVRGGGYTF.

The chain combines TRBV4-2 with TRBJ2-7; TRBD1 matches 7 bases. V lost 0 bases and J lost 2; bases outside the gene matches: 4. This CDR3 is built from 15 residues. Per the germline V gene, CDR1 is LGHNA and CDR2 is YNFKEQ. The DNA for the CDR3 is TGTGCCAGCAGCCAAGATTTGGGACAGACCTACGAGCAGTACTTC. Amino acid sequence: CASSQDLGQTYEQYF.

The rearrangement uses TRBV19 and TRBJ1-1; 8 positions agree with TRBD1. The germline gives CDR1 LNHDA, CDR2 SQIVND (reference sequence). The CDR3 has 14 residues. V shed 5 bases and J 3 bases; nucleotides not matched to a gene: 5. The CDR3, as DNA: TGTGCCAGTAGTTTACAGGGGGGGGACACTGAAGCTTTCTTT. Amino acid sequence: CASSLQGGDTEAFF.

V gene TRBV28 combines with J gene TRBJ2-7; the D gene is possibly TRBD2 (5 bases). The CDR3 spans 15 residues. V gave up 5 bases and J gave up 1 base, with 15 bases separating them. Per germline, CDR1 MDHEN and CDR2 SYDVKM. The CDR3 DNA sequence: TGTGCCAGCAGTACCCCTGGTCGGGGATCCTACGAGCAGTACTTC. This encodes CASSTPGRGSYEQYF.

The CDR3 loop reads CASSLDRAAYEQYF. The DNA for the CDR3 is TGCGCCAGCAGCTTGGACAGGGCCGCCTACGAGCAGTACTTC. V is TRBV5-1 and J is TRBJ2-7, with D possibly being TRBD1 (6 bases). V was clipped by 0 bases and J by 2 bases, with 9 bases between them. Germline-derived CDR1 and CDR2 are SGHRS and YFSETQ. CDR3 length: 14 amino acids.

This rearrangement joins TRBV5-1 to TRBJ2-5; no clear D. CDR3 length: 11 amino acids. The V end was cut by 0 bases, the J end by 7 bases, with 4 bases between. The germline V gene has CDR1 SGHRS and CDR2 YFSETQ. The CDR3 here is CASSLEGTQYF. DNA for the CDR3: TGCGCCAGCAGCTTGGAAGGGACCCAGTACTTC.

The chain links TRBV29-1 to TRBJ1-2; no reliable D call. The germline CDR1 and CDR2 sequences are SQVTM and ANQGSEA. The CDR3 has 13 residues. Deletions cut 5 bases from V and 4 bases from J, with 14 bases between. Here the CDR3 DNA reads TGCAGCGTTATAGGGCAGTTGGGCTATGGCTACACCTTC. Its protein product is CSVIGQLGYGYTF.